This is a list of T cell receptor beta chains from one sample in a study of blood T cells in healthy people across ages. Using its own MiXCR run on the 5' RACE reads, TCRdb lists one record per CDR3 protein. The sample lists 1.5 million to 2 million distinct CDR3 sequences; roughly two fifths were seen once. The sample consisted of blood. These receptors were taken from a human donor in good health. The CDR3 runs from the conserved cysteine through the conserved F or W. A D gene is named only where the DNA matches it firmly. Expanded clones are given a class, and other clones once, few, many or no size at all.

V	size	J	D	CDR3	DNA
TRBV29-1	.	TRBJ1-2	.	CSVPQGDGYTF	TGCAGCGTTCCACAGGGAGATGGCTACACCTTC
TRBV9	few	TRBJ2-1	TRBD2	CASSVDLAGDVDEQFF	TGTGCCAGCAGCGTAGACCTGGCGGGGGACGTAGATGAGCAGTTCTTC
TRBV12-3/TRBV12-4	few	TRBJ2-3	TRBD2	CASSWTSATDTQYF	TGTGCCAGCAGTTGGACTAGCGCCACAGATACGCAGTATTTT
TRBV9	few	TRBJ1-5	.	CASSVGRSQPQHF	TGTGCCAGCAGCGTAGGAAGGAGTCAGCCCCAGCATTTT
TRBV29-1	few	TRBJ1-2	.	CSTGETGDYGYTF	TGCAGCACTGGGGAGACAGGCGACTATGGCTACACCTTC
TRBV4-2	many	TRBJ1-1	.	CASSQTNDGNTEAFF	TGTGCCAGCAGCCAGACGAATGATGGGAACACTGAAGCTTTCTTT
TRBV7-8	.	TRBJ1-1	TRBD1	CASSFRTGVSEAFF	TGTGCCAGCAGCTTTAGGACAGGGGTATCTGAAGCTTTCTTT
TRBV3-1	many	TRBJ1-2	TRBD1	CASSQGTAYGYTF	TGTGCCAGCAGTCAAGGGACAGCCTATGGCTACACCTTC
TRBV6-2/TRBV6-3	.	TRBJ2-6	TRBD2	CASSPIREAFFGANVLTF	TGTGCCAGCAGCCCCATCCGGGAGGCGTTCTTTGGGGCCAACGTCCTGACTTTC
TRBV29-1	few	TRBJ1-2	TRBD1	CSVRTGGPLANYGYTF	TGCAGCGTACGGACAGGGGGGCCTTTAGCTAACTATGGCTACACCTTC
TRBV7-2	.	TRBJ1-1	.	CASSLFYLNTEAFF	TGTGCCAGCAGCTTATTCTATCTGAACACTGAAGCTTTCTTT
TRBV7-2	few	TRBJ2-7	TRBD2	CASSEGLAGVDEQYF	TGTGCCAGCAGCGAGGGACTAGCGGGGGTCGACGAGCAGTACTTC
TRBV11-2	few	TRBJ1-1	.	CASSLLREGVRTEAFF	TGTGCCAGCAGCTTACTAAGGGAGGGAGTAAGGACTGAAGCTTTCTTT
TRBV7-9	.	TRBJ1-2	.	CASHSWTRKGYGYTF	TGTGCCAGCCACAGCTGGACAAGGAAAGGGTATGGCTACACCTTC
TRBV7-2	few	TRBJ2-3	.	CASSLGVKGPFIDTQYF	TGTGCCAGCAGCTTAGGGGTAAAGGGGCCATTCATAGATACGCAGTATTTT
TRBV20-1	.	TRBJ2-4	TRBD1	CSARWQGAKNIQYF	TGCAGTGCTAGATGGCAGGGGGCTAAAAACATTCAGTACTTC
TRBV20-1	.	TRBJ1-4	TRBD1	CSAAQGVNEKLFF	TGCAGTGCTGCACAGGGGGTTAACGAAAAACTGTTTTTT
TRBV2	once	TRBJ2-5	.	CASSEQNTETQYF	TGTGCCAGCAGTGAACAGAACACGGAGACCCAGTACTTC
TRBV5-1	few	TRBJ1-2	.	CASSLAPTANYGYTF	TGCGCCAGCAGCTTGGCCCCCACAGCTAACTATGGCTACACCTTC
TRBV21-1	few	TRBJ1-6	.	CASSILYRGRNSPLHF	TGTGCCAGCAGCATTCTTTACAGGGGTAGGAATTCACCCCTCCACTTT
TRBV18	.	TRBJ2-6	.	CASSPTGFLFSGANVLTF	TGTGCCAGCTCACCGACAGGTTTCCTCTTCTCTGGGGCCAACGTCCTGACTTTC
TRBV6-5	many	TRBJ2-3	.	CASRFGGTDTQYF	TGTGCCAGCCGGTTTGGCGGCACAGATACGCAGTATTTT
TRBV6-2/TRBV6-3	.	TRBJ2-3	.	CASSNPGPKDTQYF	TGTGCCAGCAGTAACCCGGGACCGAAGGATACGCAGTATTTT
TRBV28	.	TRBJ2-7	.	CASSPPGELSSYEQYF	TGTGCCAGCAGCCCCCCCGGGGAACTAAGCTCCTACGAGCAGTACTTC
TRBV29-1	.	TRBJ1-1	.	CSVEQQQNTEAFF	TGCAGCGTAGAACAACAGCAGAACACTGAAGCTTTCTTT
TRBV7-2	.	TRBJ1-2	TRBD1	CASSLIPETGLGYGYTF	TGTGCCAGCAGCTTGATACCAGAGACAGGGCTAGGCTATGGCTACACCTTC
TRBV7-9	few	TRBJ2-3	.	CASSSQIGTDTQYF	TGTGCCAGCAGCTCCCAGATTGGCACAGATACGCAGTATTTT
TRBV5-5	many	TRBJ2-6	.	CASSLRASGANVLTF	TGTGCCAGCAGCTTGCGGGCCTCTGGGGCCAACGTCCTGACTTTC
TRBV7-3	few	TRBJ1-2	.	CASSLAGTQDNGYTF	TGTGCCAGCAGCTTAGCTGGGACACAGGATAATGGCTACACCTTC
TRBV20-1	.	TRBJ2-7	.	CSAPLWASGRNFYEQYF	TGCAGTGCTCCTTTATGGGCGTCCGGAAGAAACTTCTACGAGCAGTACTTC
TRBV29-1	few	TRBJ1-1	.	CSAGVGPNTEAFF	TGCAGCGCGGGGGTTGGCCCGAACACTGAAGCTTTCTTT
TRBV12-3/TRBV12-4	few	TRBJ2-7	.	CASTVWMGRFTYYYYEQYF	TGTGCCAGCACCGTATGGATGGGGAGATTTACTTACTACTACTACGAGCAGTACTTC
TRBV27	few	TRBJ2-7	.	CASSSTGRRGSYEQYF	TGTGCCAGCAGTTCGACCGGACGGAGGGGCTCCTACGAGCAGTACTTC
TRBV20-1	.	TRBJ1-5	.	CSAPQGSNQPQHF	TGCAGTGCTCCACAGGGTAGCAATCAGCCCCAGCATTTT
TRBV7-2	.	TRBJ2-5	.	CASSPTQRGWETQYF	TGTGCCAGCAGCCCGACCCAAAGGGGCTGGGAGACCCAGTACTTC
TRBV7-2	.	TRBJ2-5	.	CASSLVRTVEETQYF	TGTGCCAGCAGCTTGGTGAGGACAGTCGAAGAGACCCAGTACTTC
TRBV20-1	.	TRBJ2-5	.	CSARGTIRGVETQYF	TGCAGTGCTAGAGGGACTATACGAGGCGTGGAGACCCAGTACTTC
TRBV6-4	few	TRBJ2-4	.	CATASEMGNIQYF	TGTGCCACCGCGAGTGAGATGGGTAACATTCAGTACTTC
TRBV7-2	.	TRBJ2-4	.	CASSLAGVKENIQYF	TGTGCCAGCAGCTTAGCTGGAGTTAAGGAAAACATTCAGTACTTC
TRBV10-3	few	TRBJ2-1	.	CAISRSGATIDEQFF	TGTGCCATCTCCCGGTCGGGGGCCACGATTGATGAGCAGTTCTTC
TRBV5-6	.	TRBJ1-5	TRBD1	CASTKKEGAWQPQHF	TGTGCCAGCACAAAAAAGGAGGGGGCATGGCAGCCCCAGCATTTT
TRBV5-5	few	TRBJ2-7	.	CASSLMDSFYEQYF	TGTGCCAGCAGCTTGATGGACAGTTTCTACGAGCAGTACTTC
TRBV6-2/TRBV6-3	many	TRBJ1-1	.	CASSFGTGTEAFF	TGTGCCAGCAGTTTTGGAACAGGGACTGAAGCTTTCTTT
TRBV12-5	.	TRBJ2-5	.	CASGWAWEQYF	TGTGCTAGTGGTTGGGCTTGGGAGCAGTACTTC
TRBV9	.	TRBJ1-2	TRBD1	CASSVGRRDSGGYGYTF	TGTGCCAGCAGCGTCGGACGAAGGGACAGTGGAGGATATGGCTACACCTTC
TRBV5-1	.	TRBJ1-1	TRBD1	CASSTGTGTYEAFF	TGCGCCAGCAGCACCGGGACAGGGACTTATGAAGCTTTCTTT
TRBV5-5	.	TRBJ1-5	.	CASSSSDVYQPQHF	TGTGCCAGCAGCTCTTCGGATGTTTATCAGCCCCAGCATTTT
TRBV6-6	.	TRBJ1-5	.	CASSLFAGPNQPQHF	TGTGCCAGCAGCCTCTTCGCAGGACCCAATCAGCCCCAGCATTTT
TRBV5-1	few	TRBJ2-7	.	CASGQQGYEQYF	TGCGCCAGCGGCCAACAAGGCTACGAGCAGTACTTC
TRBV24-1	.	TRBJ2-1	.	CATQAGSSYNEQFF	TGTGCCACTCAAGCCGGGAGCTCCTACAATGAGCAGTTCTTC
TRBV20-1	.	TRBJ2-7	TRBD1	CSAYSGQGGYEQYF	TGCAGTGCTTACTCGGGACAGGGAGGCTACGAGCAGTACTTC
TRBV18	.	TRBJ2-4	.	CASSPTPRFDKNIQYF	TGTGCCAGCTCACCGACCCCTCGGTTCGACAAAAACATTCAGTACTTC
TRBV15	.	TRBJ2-7	TRBD2	CATRASGAYEQYF	TGTGCCACCAGGGCAAGCGGGGCCTACGAGCAGTACTTC
TRBV12-3/TRBV12-4	once	TRBJ1-1	.	CASTYQGLNTEAFF	TGTGCCAGTACCTACCAGGGTCTGAACACTGAAGCTTTCTTT